The T cell receptor beta chain under discussion was sequenced for a study of control samples from healthy donors and cancer patients. Germline V gives CDR1 LGHNA, CDR2 YNFKEQ. The CDR3 runs 14 residues. V was trimmed by 1 base and J by 4 bases, leaving 9 bases between them. The data were produced by immunoSEQ multiplex PCR, yet TCRdb's version contains in-frame clones alone and is incomplete. The table shows about 180,000 clones, with roughly 90% occurring only once. This clone showed up just a few times. Sequences were obtained from blood. V gene TRBV4-2 combines with J gene TRBJ2-3, with D possibly TRBD2 on 5 matching bases. The clonotype comes from a woman in her forties or fifties in good health. The CDR3 DNA reads TGTGCCAGCAGCCAAGGCGCGGGTGCAGATACGCAGTATTTT. Translating gives CASSQGAGADTQYF.